The sequence of this TCR beta chain was determined in a study of blood T cell repertoires in COVID-19. At the level of the study: Sources were T cells, B-cell-depleted T cells, or PBMCs; the material itself was cDNA or gDNA.

Using immunoSEQ multiplex PCR, the repertoire was profiled, and TCRdb retains in-frame clones only, with some absent. The table has 200,000 or so clones, around four fifths seen once. The clonotype was recovered from a woman older than 75 with COVID-19, enrolled during active disease. What was sequenced was peripheral blood.

The CDR3 DNA reads as TGTGCCAGCAGCTTAGGAGTGGGGGCTACAGATACGCAGTATTTT. Amino acids: CASSLGVGATDTQYF. V gene TRBV7-7 combines with J gene TRBJ2-3; D perhaps matches TRBD1 (6 bases). With 1 base removed from V and 3 bases from J, the gap between germline ends came to 11 bases. CDR3 length: 15 residues. The germline V gene has CDR1 SSHAT and CDR2 FNYEAQ (reference sequence).